This is a list of T cell receptor beta chains from one sample in a study of tumor-infiltrating lymphocytes in primary liver carcinoma. In TCRdb, the multiplex PCR reads were re-called with MiXCR into one record per CDR3 protein. Of 300,000 to 400,000 distinct CDR3 sequences detected, less than 70% appear once; the ten largest clones hold roughly 6%. The specimen sequenced was peripheral blood. The source is a man aged 35-49 years with primary liver carcinoma and hepatitis B virus infection. The CDR3 runs from the conserved cysteine through the conserved F or W. D genes are given only for firm matches. A row's size may be missing; if present it is once, few, many or a size class.

d_gene,v_gene,abundance,j_gene,CDR3aa,CDR3nt
-,TRBV11-1,-,TRBJ2-3,CASSLGVWGVGTDTRYF,-
-,TRBV6-2/TRBV6-3,once,TRBJ2-5,CATLIRPVQRRQLQETQYF,TGTGCCACCTTAATCCGACCCGTCCAACGTAGACAGCTCCAAGAGACCCAGTACTTC
TRBD2,TRBV29-1,-,TRBJ2-1,CSVVRPSGNHNEQFF,TGCAGCGTCGTCAGACCTAGCGGGAACCACAATGAGCAGTTCTTC
-,TRBV4-1,-,TRBJ2-5,CASSFGIRETQYF,TGCGCTAGCAGCTTTGGCATTCGGGAGACCCAGTACTTC
-,TRBV5-6,few,TRBJ2-7,CASSLVPGASYEQYF,TGTGCCAGCAGCTTGGTTCCAGGGGCCTCCTACGAGCAGTACTTC
-,TRBV11-1,-,TRBJ2-5,CASSLRGDKVETQYF,TGTGCCAGCAGCTTACGGGGCGACAAGGTAGAGACCCAGTACTTC
-,TRBV6-5,many,TRBJ2-7,CASRRGPDYEQYF,TGTGCCAGCAGAAGAGGACCCGACTACGAGCAGTACTTC
-,TRBV6-1,-,TRBJ2-2,CASSERRADTGELFF,TGTGCCAGCAGTGAACGCAGGGCGGACACCGGGGAGCTGTTTTTT
-,TRBV6-1,many,TRBJ2-7,CASSEAWGRSYEQYF,TGTGCCAGCAGTGAAGCCTGGGGACGGAGCTACGAGCAGTACTTC
-,TRBV6-6,-,TRBJ1-4,CAGSSRPGEKLFF,TGTGCCGGCAGTTCCCGACCCGGTGAAAAACTGTTTTTT
-,TRBV29-1,-,TRBJ2-7,CSADGRGSHEQYF,TGCAGCGCTGACGGGAGAGGGTCTCACGAGCAGTACTTC
-,TRBV11-2,-,TRBJ2-5,CASSRDRTETQYF,TGCGCCAGCAGCCGGGATAGAACTGAGACCCAGTACTTC
-,TRBV11-2,-,TRBJ1-1,CASSRWGAAGAFF,TGTGCCAGCAGCCGATGGGGGGCCGCCGGAGCTTTCTTT
TRBD1,TRBV12-3/TRBV12-4,many,TRBJ1-1,CASRVGDRLNTEAFF,TGTGCCAGCAGGGTGGGGGACAGGCTGAACACTGAAGCTTTCTTT
TRBD1,TRBV18,once,TRBJ1-5,CASTSTYSGTVGNQPQHF,TGTGCCAGCACATCAACCTATTCCGGGACAGTTGGCAATCAGCCCCAGCATTTT
TRBD1,TRBV6-5,many,TRBJ2-7,CASSLPGQANNEQYF,TGTGCCAGCAGTCTACCGGGACAGGCTAACAACGAGCAGTACTTC
TRBD1,TRBV6-5,many,TRBJ2-4,CASTRTGGTKNIQYF,TGTGCCAGCACCAGGACAGGGGGTACCAAAAACATTCAGTACTTC
-,TRBV28,few,TRBJ1-3,CASSLGTMNSGNTIYF,TGTGCCAGCAGTTTAGGAACAATGAACTCTGGAAACACCATATATTTT
-,TRBV6-5,many,TRBJ1-3,CASSYSRRTSFGTIYF,TGTGCCAGCAGTTACTCGAGACGGACCTCGTTCGGCACCATATATTTT
-,TRBV30,-,TRBJ2-2,CARRGYNTVELFF,TGTGCCCGGAGAGGATACAACACCGTGGAGCTGTTTTTT
-,TRBV6-2/TRBV6-3,many,TRBJ2-3,CASSYVGVSDTQYF,TGTGCCAGCAGTTACGTCGGAGTATCAGATACGCAGTATTTT
-,TRBV5-1,-,TRBJ2-1,CASSFRDLFNEQFF,TGCGCCAGCAGCTTCAGGGACTTGTTCAATGAGCAGTTCTTC
-,TRBV11-2,-,TRBJ1-2,CACGPQRQSYGYTF,TGTGCCTGCGGCCCCCAGAGACAGTCCTATGGCTACACCTTC
TRBD2,TRBV29-1,-,TRBJ2-3,CSVTGTSELSTDTQYF,TGCAGCGTTACCGGGACTAGCGAGCTTAGCACAGATACGCAGTATTTT
-,TRBV12-3/TRBV12-4,few,TRBJ1-6,CASSRRGGLSYNSPLHF,TGTGCCAGCAGCCGCCGGGGGGGGCTCTCCTATAATTCACCCCTCCACTTT
-,TRBV5-1,-,TRBJ2-5,CTSSLEETQYF,TGCACCAGCAGCTTGGAAGAGACCCAGTACTTC
-,TRBV30,-,TRBJ1-4,CAWSGTGHEKLFF,TGTGCCTGGAGTGGGACCGGGCATGAAAAACTGTTTTTT
-,TRBV15,-,TRBJ2-1,CATSIGGADEQFF,TGTGCCACCAGCATTGGGGGAGCTGATGAGCAGTTCTTC
TRBD1,TRBV11-2,-,TRBJ2-1,CASSLGQGSYPFF,TGTGCCAGTAGCTTAGGACAGGGGTCTTATCCGTTCTTC
TRBD2,TRBV6-1,few,TRBJ2-7,CASRPTAGVGEQYF,TGTGCCAGCAGACCTACAGCGGGAGTGGGGGAGCAGTACTTC
-,TRBV11-1,-,TRBJ2-1,CARSLGWNEQFF,TGTGCCAGGAGCTTAGGCTGGAATGAGCAGTTCTTC
-,TRBV6-2/TRBV6-3,-,TRBJ2-1,CASSYDGSSYNERFF,TGTGCCAGCAGTTACGACGGGAGCTCCTACAATGAGCGGTTCTTC
TRBD2,TRBV6-5,many,TRBJ2-7,CASSYAGGPREQYF,TGTGCCAGCAGTTACGCGGGAGGGCCACGCGAGCAGTACTTC
-,TRBV5-5,-,TRBJ2-6,CAGIGSGANVLTF,TGTGCCGGCATTGGTTCTGGGGCCAACGTCCTGACTTTC
TRBD1,TRBV6-2/TRBV6-3,many,TRBJ2-7,CASSYPRQGTHEQYF,TGTGCCAGCAGTTACCCCCGACAGGGTACACACGAGCAGTACTTC
-,TRBV6-2/TRBV6-3,-,TRBJ1-1,CAISNQWTEAFF,TGTGCTATCAGTAACCAGTGGACTGAAGCTTTCTTT
-,TRBV11-1,-,TRBJ1-1,CASSYTTDTEAFF,TGTGCCAGCAGCTACACCACCGACACTGAAGCTTTCTTC
-,TRBV5-5,-,TRBJ2-2,CASSLEGTVGNTGELFF,TGTGCCAGCAGCTTAGAAGGGACGGTGGGAAACACCGGGGAGCTGTTTTTT
TRBD1,TRBV11-2,-,TRBJ2-7,CASSPWTGASSYEQYF,TGTGCCAGCAGCCCATGGACAGGGGCGAGCTCCTACGAGCAGTACTTC
-,TRBV11-2,many,TRBJ2-1,CASSLATATNEQFF,TGTGCCAGCAGCTTAGCCACAGCTACGAATGAGCAGTTCTTC
-,TRBV14,-,TRBJ2-7,CASSLGGVHEQYF,TGTGCCAGCAGTCTGGGTGGGGTCCACGAGCAGTACTTC
TRBD2,TRBV11-2,-,TRBJ2-2,CASSRLAVSSTGELFF,TGTGCCAGCAGCAGACTAGCGGTGTCTTCCACCGGGGAGCTGTTTTTT